This TCR beta chain came from a study of CD8+ T cells in alopecia areata. Notes on this clone: The sample contains more than one DNA sequence encoding this CDR3.

Sequencing used cDNA as its template, made by extracting RNA and reverse transcribing it. TCRdb's copy holds only in-frame clones and misses some; the assay was immunoSEQ multiplex PCR. The sample yields around 140,000 clones, around 47% seen once. The specimen sequenced was CD4+ T cells sorted from blood. The TCR originated in a human donor with alopecia areata.

The CDR3 sequence is CSVRQGSYEQYF. The CDR3, as DNA: TGCAGCGTTCGACAGGGCTCCTACGAGCAGTACTTC. This sequence joins TRBV29-1 and TRBJ2-7, with TRBD1 identical over 7 bases. Unmatched junction bases numbered 1, after V lost 5 bases and J lost 0 bases. Germline CDR1 reads SQVTM; CDR2 reads ANQGSEA. This CDR3 region has 12 residues.